This entry lists 16 T cell receptor beta chains sequenced from one sample in a study of blood T cell repertoires in COVID-19. Sequencing used immunoSEQ multiplex PCR; TCRdb keeps in-frame clones, though not all of them. The sample carries roughly 120,000 clones, approximately 80% recorded once. The sequenced sample was peripheral blood. The source of these receptors is a woman between 55 and 75 years old with acute or convalescent COVID-19.

This sequence joins TRBV19 and TRBJ2-1; a possible D gene is TRBD2 (7 bases). Germline loops: CDR1 LNHDA, CDR2 SQIVND (reference sequence). V lost 3 bases, J lost 6 bases, and 15 bases lay in between. The CDR3 contains 15 residues. In DNA form, the CDR3 reads TGTGCCAGTAGTATGGGGGGGGCTCCAGTCAATGAGCAGTTCTTC. It encodes CASSMGGAPVNEQFF. The full variable domain, its missing parts supplied by reference TRBV19 and TRBJ2-1, is DGGITQSPKYLFRKEGQNVTLSCEQNLNHDAMYWYRQDPGQGLRLIYYSQIVNDFQKGDIAEGYSVSREKKESFPLTVTSAQKNPTAFYLCASSMGGAPVNEQFFGPGTRLTVL.

The DNA of the CDR3 is TGTGCCAGTAGACCCCGGGGGGCGGATGGCAATGAGCAGTTCTTC. Protein product: CASRPRGADGNEQFF. V usage is TRBV19 and J usage is TRBJ2-1; tentatively, D is TRBD2 (7 bases). The CDR3 is 15 amino acids. Trimming pared 6 bases from V and 6 bases from J, leaving 18 bases between. The V gene's germline CDR1 is LNHDA and CDR2 SQIVND (reference sequence).

The V and J genes are TRBV5-1 and TRBJ2-5, with D hard to call. The CDR3 is made up of 14 amino acids. V shed 0 bases and J shed 3 bases, with 9 bases lying between them. Germline V gene data show CDR1 as SGHRS and CDR2 as YFSETQ. CDR3 in DNA: TGCGCCAGCAGCTTGGAGCCCCTCGAAGAGACCCAGTACTTC. It yields the protein CASSLEPLEETQYF.

This clone turned up a few times. The CDR3 coding sequence is TGTGCCTGGAGTCTAGGGGATTGGGGATACGGTGGAGAGACCCAGTACTTC. Its protein is CAWSLGDWGYGGETQYF. The chain uses TRBV30 and TRBJ2-5, with D perhaps TRBD1 (5 bases). Trimming stripped 2 bases from V and 4 bases from J, with 23 bases between. This CDR3 spans 17 amino acids. CDR1 is GTSNPN, CDR2 SVGIG, per germline (reference sequence).

The chain employs TRBV19 and TRBJ2-2, with 9 bases identical to TRBD1. Germline V gene sequence: CDR1 LNHDA, CDR2 SQIVND (reference sequence). The J segment lost 1 base and the V segment lost 1 base, leaving 4 bases of the junction unmatched. The CDR3 runs 17 residues. The CDR3, as DNA: TGTGCCAGTAGTATAGGCCAGGGACAGGGGAACACCGGGGAGCTGTTTTTT. Residues: CASSIGQGQGNTGELFF.

The chain has TRBV3-1 (or the pseudogene TRBV3-2) and TRBJ2-3; TRBD2 aligns across 11 bases. The CDR3 contains 20 residues. V shed 1 base and J 6 bases; nucleotides not matched to a gene: 18. Germline V gives CDR1 LGHDT, CDR2 YNNKEL (reference sequence). The CDR3 reads CASSQASRSSGGYVRDTQYF. DNA of the CDR3: TGTGCCAGCAGCCAAGCCAGTAGGTCTAGCGGGGGGTATGTCCGGGATACGCAGTATTTT.

The V call is TRBV2, the J call TRBJ1-5; TRBD1 might be the D (5 bases). Trimming pared 2 bases from V and 6 bases from J, leaving 14 bases between. Germline CDR1 is SNHLY and CDR2 is FYNNEI. The CDR3 spans 15 residues. CDR3 DNA: TGTGCCAGCAGTGAAAGGTCGGGGGGTGGTCAGCCCCAGCATTTT. This encodes CASSERSGGGQPQHF.

This chain connects TRBV7-2 to TRBJ1-5, with D tentatively TRBD1 (6 bases). V lost 5 bases to trimming and J lost 6 bases, with 14 bases between them. The V gene's germline CDR1 is SGHTA and CDR2 FQGNSA. The CDR3 length is 14 residues. The CDR3 reads CASSLQGGAQPQHF. Written as DNA, the CDR3 is TGTGCCAGCAGCCTACAGGGAGGGGCTCAGCCCCAGCATTTT.

J is TRBJ1-3 and V is TRBV7-9; 11 bases align to TRBD1. V shed 5 bases, J shed 4 bases, and the junction held 4 bases outside the gene matches. The V gene's germline CDR1 is SEHNR and CDR2 FQNEAQ (reference sequence). The CDR3 extends over 15 amino acids. CDR3 nucleotides: TGTGCCAGCAGCCGGGGACAGGGGGTCGGAAACACCATATATTTT. Translating gives CASSRGQGVGNTIYF.

This chain uses TRBV28 with TRBJ2-7, with 8 bases identical to TRBD1. Germline-derived CDR1 and CDR2 are MDHEN and SYDVKM. V trimming: 5 bases; J trimming: 6 bases; junction bases outside the gene matches: 15. This CDR3 region has 16 residues. The CDR3 loop is CASSPLSVDRVSEQYF. The CDR3 DNA reads TGTGCCAGCAGTCCTCTCTCCGTGGACAGGGTATCCGAGCAGTACTTC.

The chain joins TRBV30 to TRBJ1-4, with TRBD1 identical over 7 bases. The CDR3 totals 14 residues. The germline V gene has CDR1 GTSNPN and CDR2 SVGIG (reference sequence). V was clipped by 3 bases and J by 5 bases; unmatched bases: 6. The CDR3 here is CAWRKGTENEKLFF. In DNA, the CDR3 is TGTGCCTGGAGGAAAGGGACAGAAAATGAAAAACTGTTTTTT.

The J gene is TRBJ2-7, the V gene TRBV7-6; 9 bases match TRBD2. V shed 2 bases, J shed 5 bases, and the junction held 10 bases outside the gene matches. The CDR3 extends over 16 amino acids. Germline V gene sequence: CDR1 SGHVS, CDR2 FNYEAQ. This CDR3 reads CASSLTSAGGSHEQYF. The CDR3 bases are TGTGCCAGCAGCTTAACCTCAGCGGGGGGTTCCCACGAGCAGTACTTC.

The CDR3 DNA reads as TGCGCCAGCAGCCGAGAAGTCAGGGACATTCAGTACTTC. Amino acid sequence: CASSREVRDIQYF. V is TRBV4-3 and J is TRBJ2-4; D perhaps matches TRBD1 (5 bases). The CDR3 spans 13 residues. V was trimmed by 4 bases and J by 8 bases, leaving 12 bases between them. Germline CDR1 LGHNA, CDR2 YSLEER.

The genes are TRBV29-1 and TRBJ1-2, with D maybe TRBD1 (5 bases). The CDR3 has 13 residues. The germline V and J ends were trimmed by 6 bases and 8 bases, with 19 bases remaining between them. The germline CDR1 and CDR2 sequences are SQVTM and ANQGSEA. The CDR3 region is CSVYEGLGWGYTF. The CDR3 nucleotides read TGCAGCGTATATGAGGGACTCGGGTGGGGCTACACCTTC.

The chain recombines TRBV2 with TRBJ1-4; D ambiguous. CDR3 length: 13 amino acids. Germline CDR1 SNHLY, CDR2 FYNNEI. Trimming left V 7 bases short and J 8 bases short, with 14 bases between. The CDR3 DNA follows: TGTGCCAGCACGACAAACCGAAGGGAAAAACTGTTTTTT. It translates to CASTTNRREKLFF.

The V call is TRBV5-3, the J call TRBJ2-1; D ambiguous. TRBV5-3 is assigned to the ORF class and has an uncertain function. V was pared by 1 base and J by 2 bases, with 10 bases between. CDR3 size: 15 residues. The CDR3 DNA reads as TGTGCCAGAAGCTTGACCTATCGGGCCTACAATGAGCAGTTCTTC. It encodes CARSLTYRAYNEQFF.